The rows below give T cell receptor beta chains drawn from one sample of a study of blood T cell repertoires in COVID-19. Sequencing was performed with immunoSEQ multiplex PCR; in TCRdb, only in-frame clones are kept and a portion is missing. The sample shows around 88,000 clones, 65% to 85% of them seen only once. Sequencing was done on a sample of peripheral blood. The receptors were gathered from a man aged 60-69 years with acute or convalescent COVID-19. CDR3s include the opening cysteine and the closing phenylalanine or tryptophan. A D gene is named only where the DNA matches it firmly. The listing skips clone size in some rows; elsewhere it reads once, few, many or a size class.

D gene	V gene	J gene	clone size	CDR3 protein	CDR3 DNA
-	TRBV27	TRBJ2-6	-	CASSPGTGDSGANVLTF	TGTGCCAGCAGTCCTGGGACGGGAGACTCTGGGGCCAACGTCCTGACTTTC
-	TRBV4-2	TRBJ1-2	-	CASSQDIKSGYLYGYTF	TGTGCCAGCAGCCAAGACATTAAGAGCGGGTACCTCTATGGCTACACCTTC
-	TRBV10-3	TRBJ2-7	-	CAISGGHEQYF	TGTGCCATCAGTGGGGGGCACGAGCAGTACTTC
TRBD2	TRBV11-3	TRBJ2-5	-	CASSLGLAGAGRETQYF	TGTGCCAGCAGCTTAGGACTAGCGGGAGCGGGTCGAGAGACCCAGTACTTC
TRBD2	TRBV3-1/TRBV3-2	TRBJ2-4	-	CASSQDHGLAGAKNIQYF	TGTGCCAGCAGCCAAGATCACGGGCTAGCGGGAGCGAAAAACATTCAGTACTTC
TRBD1	TRBV3-1/TRBV3-2	TRBJ2-7	-	CASSPGTGPYYEQYF	TGTGCCAGCAGCCCCGGGACAGGACCCTACTACGAGCAGTACTTC
-	TRBV7-2	TRBJ2-5	-	CASSLSRETQYF	TGTGCCAGCAGCCTCTCCCGAGAGACCCAGTACTTC
TRBD1	TRBV19	TRBJ2-7	-	CASSTWDRPYEQYF	TGTGCCAGTAGTACCTGGGACAGACCCTACGAGCAGTACTTC
TRBD2	TRBV13	TRBJ2-3	-	CASSLAGAGGTDTQYF	TGTGCCAGCAGCTTAGCTGGGGCGGGGGGCACAGATACGCAGTATTTT
TRBD1	TRBV30	TRBJ1-1	-	CAWSVHRGDTEAFF	TGTGCCTGGAGTGTGCACAGGGGAGACACTGAAGCTTTCTTT
TRBD2	TRBV2	TRBJ2-7	-	CASMAGAYEQYF	TGTGCCAGCATGGCGGGGGCCTACGAGCAGTACTTC
-	TRBV11-3	TRBJ1-2	-	CASSPLMESPRGYTF	TGTGCCAGCAGCCCCCTTATGGAGTCACCGCGGGGCTACACCTTC
-	TRBV9	TRBJ2-1	-	CASSLTSSYNEQFF	TGTGCCAGCAGCCTTACCAGCTCCTACAATGAGCAGTTCTTC
TRBD2	TRBV7-6	TRBJ2-1	-	CASSEGLAATYNEQFF	TGTGCCAGCAGTGAGGGACTAGCGGCCACCTACAATGAGCAGTTCTTC
-	TRBV7-9	TRBJ1-2	-	CASSPGVYGYTF	TGTGCCAGCAGCCCAGGGGTCTATGGCTACACCTTC
TRBD2	TRBV6-5	TRBJ2-4	-	CASSYSLAGGNIQYF	TGTGCCAGCAGTTACTCGCTAGCGGGGGGAAACATTCAGTACTTC
TRBD2	TRBV2	TRBJ2-1	-	CASKREGSYNEQFF	TGTGCCAGCAAACGGGAGGGCTCCTACAATGAGCAGTTCTTC
-	TRBV14	TRBJ2-7	-	CASSLTGYEQYF	TGTGCCAGCAGCCTCACGGGCTACGAGCAGTACTTC
-	TRBV12-5	TRBJ1-1	-	CASGLGRDSNTEAFF	TGTGCTAGTGGTTTGGGCCGGGATTCGAACACTGAAGCTTTCTTT
-	TRBV12-1	TRBJ1-1	-	CASRLQTTALFAMNTEAFF	TGTGCCAGCAGACTTCAAACGACAGCACTTTTCGCTATGAACACTGAAGCTTTCTTT
TRBD2	TRBV7-2	TRBJ2-7	-	CASSSGLAGEQYF	TGTGCCAGCAGCTCCGGACTAGCGGGAGAGCAGTACTTC
TRBD1	TRBV7-3	TRBJ2-7	-	CASSLTGSESEQYF	TGTGCCAGCAGCTTGACAGGGAGCGAGAGCGAGCAGTACTTC
-	TRBV7-9	TRBJ1-5	-	CASSYSQGNQPQHF	TGTGCCAGCAGCTATTCACAGGGCAATCAGCCCCAGCATTTT
TRBD2	TRBV3-1/TRBV3-2	TRBJ2-4	-	CASSPHPTHVASGNKNIQYF	TGTGCCAGCAGCCCACACCCAACACATGTGGCTAGCGGAAACAAAAACATTCAGTACTTC
-	TRBV5-1	TRBJ2-5	-	CASSAPGETQYF	TGCGCCAGCAGCGCCCCGGGAGAGACCCAGTACTTC
TRBD1	TRBV6-5	TRBJ2-2	-	CASRDRVGLTGELFF	TGTGCCAGCAGGGACAGGGTAGGGCTGACCGGGGAGCTGTTTTTT
TRBD2	TRBV2	TRBJ2-2	-	CASSYGRGDTGELFF	TGTGCCAGCAGCTACGGGAGGGGCGACACCGGGGAGCTGTTTTTT
-	TRBV7-8	TRBJ2-1	-	CASSLAPVLNNEQFF	TGTGCCAGCAGCTTGGCGCCCGTACTAAACAATGAGCAGTTCTTC
-	TRBV11-3	TRBJ1-1	-	CASSLIATTEAFF	TGTGCCAGCAGCTTAATTGCGACAACTGAAGCTTTCTTT
TRBD1	TRBV6-2/TRBV6-3	TRBJ2-1	-	CASSLTGVGEQFF	TGTGCCAGCAGCTTAACAGGGGTGGGGGAGCAGTTCTTC
TRBD1	TRBV6-5	TRBJ2-7	-	CASSYAGTAVEQYF	TGTGCCAGCAGTTACGCAGGGACAGCTGTCGAGCAGTACTTC
TRBD2	TRBV19	TRBJ2-7	-	CASSFRTSGRALSYEQYF	TGTGCCAGTAGTTTCCGGACTAGCGGGAGGGCCTTATCCTACGAGCAGTACTTC
-	TRBV6-5	TRBJ1-4	-	CASSRQYNEKLFF	TGTGCCAGCAGCCGACAGTATAATGAAAAACTGTTTTTT
-	TRBV7-2	TRBJ2-7	-	CASSYVWGLGSYEQYF	TGTGCCAGCAGCTACGTTTGGGGGCTTGGATCCTACGAGCAGTACTTC
-	TRBV5-1	TRBJ2-2	-	CASSDITNTGELFF	TGCGCCAGCAGCGACATAACGAACACCGGGGAGCTGTTTTTT
-	TRBV4-2	TRBJ2-1	-	CASSSQTGTYNEQFF	TGTGCCAGCAGCTCTCAAACAGGGACCTACAATGAGCAGTTCTTC
TRBD1	TRBV6-5	TRBJ2-7	-	CASTARQGSTYEQYF	TGTGCCAGCACCGCTCGACAGGGGTCCACCTACGAGCAGTACTTC
TRBD2	TRBV9	TRBJ2-7	-	CASSVGASGGVSYEQYF	TGTGCCAGCAGCGTAGGGGCTAGCGGGGGGGTCTCCTACGAGCAGTACTTC
-	TRBV12-3/TRBV12-4	TRBJ1-1	-	CASWRSGGTEAFF	TGTGCCAGCTGGAGGAGCGGGGGCACTGAAGCTTTCTTT
TRBD1	TRBV6-6	TRBJ2-1	-	CASSYGQGTYNEQFF	TGTGCCAGCAGTTACGGACAGGGTACATACAATGAGCAGTTCTTC
-	TRBV10-2	TRBJ1-1	-	CASNHRRNTEAFF	TGCGCCAGCAATCACAGACGTAACACTGAAGCTTTCTTT
-	TRBV7-2	TRBJ1-6	once	CASSSPGAGNSPLHF	TGTGCCAGCAGCTCCCCAGGGGCAGGGAATTCACCCCTCCACTTT
-	TRBV19	TRBJ2-3	few	CASSVGVRGRTDTQYF	TGTGCCAGTAGTGTTGGCGTCAGGGGTAGGACAGATACGCAGTATTTT
TRBD1	TRBV19	TRBJ2-7	-	CASSISGQGAYEQYF	TGTGCCAGTAGTATCTCGGGACAGGGGGCGTACGAGCAGTACTTC